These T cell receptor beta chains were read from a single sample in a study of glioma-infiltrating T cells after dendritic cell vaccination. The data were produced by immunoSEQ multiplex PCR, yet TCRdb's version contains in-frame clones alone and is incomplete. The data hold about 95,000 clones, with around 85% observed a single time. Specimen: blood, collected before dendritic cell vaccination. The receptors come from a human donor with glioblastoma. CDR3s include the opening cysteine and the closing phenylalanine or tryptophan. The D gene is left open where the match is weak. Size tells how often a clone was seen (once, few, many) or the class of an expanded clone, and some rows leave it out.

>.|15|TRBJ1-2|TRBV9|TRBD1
CASSSSTGTGYGYTF
TGTGCCAGCAGCTCCTCTACCGGGACAGGGTATGGCTACACCTTC
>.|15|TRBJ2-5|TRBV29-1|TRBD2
CSVASGAGAQETQYF
TGCAGCGTTGCGTCTGGAGCGGGGGCCCAAGAGACCCAGTACTTC
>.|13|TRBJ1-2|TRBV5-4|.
CASSTPTVYGYTF
TGTGCCAGCAGCACTCCGACAGTCTATGGCTACACCTTC
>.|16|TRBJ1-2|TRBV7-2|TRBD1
CASSSGTARPNYGYTF
TGTGCCAGCAGCTCCGGGACAGCTCGCCCTAACTATGGCTACACCTTC
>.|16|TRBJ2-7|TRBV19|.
CASSIVGVAGSYEQYF
TGTGCCAGTAGTATAGTCGGTGTTGCGGGGTCCTACGAGCAGTACTTC
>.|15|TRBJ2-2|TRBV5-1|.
CASSLSTKNTGELFF
TGCGCCAGCAGTCTGTCAACTAAAAACACCGGGGAGCTGTTTTTT
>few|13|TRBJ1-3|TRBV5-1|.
CASSSTQGNTIYF
TGCGCCAGCAGCTCGACACAGGGAAACACCATATATTTT
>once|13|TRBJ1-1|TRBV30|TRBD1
CAWRGQGNTEAFF
TGTGCCTGGCGCGGACAGGGGAACACTGAAGCTTTCTTT
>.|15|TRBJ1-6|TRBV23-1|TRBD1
CASSRDRGHNSPLHF
TGCGCCAGCAGTCGGGACAGGGGGCATAATTCACCCCTCCACTTT
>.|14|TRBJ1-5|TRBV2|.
CASRVQGTNQPQHF
TGTGCCAGCAGGGTTCAGGGCACCAATCAGCCCCAGCATTTT
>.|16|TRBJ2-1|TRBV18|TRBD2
CASSPTSGSSYNEQFF
TGTGCCAGCTCACCTACTAGCGGAAGCTCCTACAATGAGCAGTTCTTC
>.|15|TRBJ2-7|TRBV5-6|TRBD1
CASSGTGTGDHEQYF
TGTGCCAGCAGCGGCACCGGGACAGGGGACCACGAGCAGTACTTC
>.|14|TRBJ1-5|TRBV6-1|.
CASSTGSWNQPQHF
TGTGCCAGCAGTACAGGGAGTTGGAATCAGCCCCAGCATTTT
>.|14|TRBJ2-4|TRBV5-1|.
CASSLDSAKNIQYF
TGCGCCAGCAGCTTGGACTCAGCCAAAAACATTCAGTACTTC
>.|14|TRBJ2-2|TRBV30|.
CAWSLLADTGELFF
TGTGCCTGGAGTCTCCTAGCCGACACCGGGGAGCTGTTTTTT
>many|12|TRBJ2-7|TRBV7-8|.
CASSVQDYEQYF
TGTGCCAGCAGCGTACAGGACTACGAGCAGTACTTC
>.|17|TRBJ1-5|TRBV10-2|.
CASSESKRRTANQPQHF
TGCGCCAGCAGTGAGTCGAAGAGACGGACAGCAAATCAGCCCCAGCATTTT
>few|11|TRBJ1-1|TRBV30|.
CARGREGEAFF
TGTGCCCGGGGCAGGGAGGGTGAAGCTTTCTTT
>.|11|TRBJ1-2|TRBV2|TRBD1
CASSVRGPYTF
TGTGCCAGCAGTGTTAGGGGGCCCTACACCTTC
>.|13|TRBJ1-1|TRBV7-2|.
CASSVLSGTEAFF
TGTGCCAGCAGTGTACTTTCGGGCACTGAAGCTTTCTTT
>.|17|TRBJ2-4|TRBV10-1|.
CASIPPSLYGPKNIQYF
TGCGCCAGCATCCCTCCCTCCTTATATGGCCCCAAAAACATTCAGTACTTC
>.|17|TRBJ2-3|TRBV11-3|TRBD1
CASSGQSGTAGTDTQYF
TGTGCCAGCAGCGGACAATCCGGGACAGCGGGCACAGATACGCAGTATTTT
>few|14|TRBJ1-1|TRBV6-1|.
CASSEQEVGRPAFF
TGTGCCAGCAGTGAACAGGAGGTGGGTCGGCCAGCTTTCTTT
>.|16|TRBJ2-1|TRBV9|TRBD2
CASSVASGGNYNEQFF
TGTGCCAGCAGCGTAGCGAGCGGGGGGAACTACAATGAGCAGTTCTTC
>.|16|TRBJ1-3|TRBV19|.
CASRPGGGTSGNTIYF
TGTGCCAGTAGGCCCGGTGGGGGGACCTCTGGAAACACCATATATTTT
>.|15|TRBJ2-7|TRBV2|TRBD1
CASSGQGSSSYEQYF
TGTGCCAGCAGTGGACAGGGGTCCAGCTCCTACGAGCAGTACTTC
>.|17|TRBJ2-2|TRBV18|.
CASSPFGPGGNTGELFF
.
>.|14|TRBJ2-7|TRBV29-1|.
CSGGFGGGRNEQYF
TGCAGCGGGGGGTTCGGGGGAGGTCGGAACGAGCAGTACTTC
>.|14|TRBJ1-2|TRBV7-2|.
CASSLAASNYGYTF
TGTGCCAGCAGCCTCGCGGCCTCTAACTATGGCTACACCTTC